The 18 T cell receptor beta chains listed next were all sequenced from one sample in a study of blood T cell repertoires in COVID-19. Generated by immunoSEQ multiplex PCR, the TCRdb table keeps only in-frame clones and is missing some. The sample includes some 260,000 clones, 75% to 90% of them seen just once. Source material: PBMCs or T cells enriched from blood (not recorded which). Receptors originate from a man aged 35 to 55 who had recovered from COVID-19.

The chain couples TRBV27 to TRBJ1-5, with TRBD1 matching 11 bases. The V segment lost 2 bases and the J segment 3 bases; nucleotides outside the gene matches: 6. The CDR3 spans 17 residues. Per germline, CDR1 MNHEY and CDR2 SMNVEV (reference sequence). As DNA, the CDR3 is TGTGCCAGCAGTTTAGGTAGGGGACAGGGGGTCAATCAGCCCCAGCATTTT. Its translation is CASSLGRGQGVNQPQHF.

The V gene is TRBV3-1 (or the pseudogene TRBV3-2), the J gene TRBJ1-3, with D uncertain. V lost 2 bases to trimming and J lost 0 bases, with 11 bases between them. The length of the CDR3 is 16 residues. Germline values: CDR1 LGHDT, CDR2 YNNKEL (reference sequence). The CDR3 nucleotides are TGTGCCAGCAGCCAATCCCACGGAGACTCTGGAAACACCATATATTTT. Protein: CASSQSHGDSGNTIYF.

The V call is TRBV18, the J call TRBJ2-6; no clear D gene. V was clipped by 8 bases and J by 0 bases, with 14 bases between them. Per the germline V gene, CDR1 is KGHSH and CDR2 is LQKENI. CDR3 length: 16 amino acids. CDR3 coding DNA: TGTGCCAGCCAGGAAGCTTTTAGCTCTGGGGCCAACGTCCTGACTTTC. Protein: CASQEAFSSGANVLTF.

CDR3 nucleotides: TGTGCCAGCAGTGAGGGGGGGTCGCCTAATGAAAAACTGTTTTTT. Translating gives CASSEGGSPNEKLFF. The V and J genes are TRBV2 and TRBJ1-4, with D possibly TRBD1 on 5 matching bases. CDR1 is SNHLY, CDR2 FYNNEI, per germline. The CDR3 runs to 15 residues. The V end was cut by 3 bases, the J end by 3 bases, with 11 bases between.

V gene TRBV5-5 combines with J gene TRBJ2-2; tentative D call: TRBD1 (6 bases). V was shortened by 1 base and J by 2 bases, with 12 bases between the two germline ends. The germline V gene encodes CDR1 SGHKS and CDR2 YYEKEE (reference sequence). This CDR3 spans 16 amino acids. As DNA, the CDR3 is TGTGCCAGCAGCTTGAGGCAGGGGAGTAACACCGGGGAGCTGTTTTTT. This sequence encodes CASSLRQGSNTGELFF.

This clone was seen more than once but under ten times. The V call is TRBV19, the J call TRBJ1-5, with TRBD1 identical over 7 bases. This CDR3 spans 14 amino acids. V lost 4 bases to trimming and J lost 3 bases; unmatched junction nucleotides: 3. Germline V gene lookup returns CDR1 LNHDA and CDR2 SQIVND (reference sequence). The CDR3 sequence: CASSTTGDNQPQHF. CDR3 sequence (DNA): TGTGCCAGTAGTACCACAGGGGACAATCAGCCCCAGCATTTT.

This rearrangement joins TRBV18 to TRBJ1-2, with 10 nucleotides matching TRBD1. Germline V gives CDR1 KGHSH, CDR2 LQKENI. The CDR3 spans 16 residues. V shed 2 bases, J shed 2 bases, and the junction held 5 bases outside the gene matches. CDR3 sequence: CASSPGTGEVNYGYTF. The CDR3 DNA sequence: TGTGCCAGCTCACCAGGGACAGGGGAGGTCAACTATGGCTACACCTTC.

This clone has only one observation. The chain employs TRBV27 and TRBJ2-7, with D possibly matching TRBD2 (5 bases). Trimming stripped 5 bases from V and 0 bases from J, with 14 bases between. Germline V CDR1 and CDR2: MNHEY, SMNVEV (reference sequence). The CDR3 runs to 15 residues. This CDR3 is CASSPRGSASYEQYF. The CDR3 DNA reads as TGTGCCAGCAGTCCTCGCGGGTCCGCCTCCTACGAGCAGTACTTC.

The CDR3 is CSVPPGQLNYGYTF. The DNA for the CDR3 is TGCAGCGTGCCACCGGGACAGCTTAACTATGGCTACACCTTC. The chain is built from TRBV29-1 and TRBJ1-2, with 7 bases fitting TRBD1. This CDR3 spans 14 amino acids. Trimming cost V 6 bases and J 1 base; bases outside gene matches: 8. CDR1 SQVTM and CDR2 ANQGSEA come from the germline V gene. The full variable domain, completed using reference TRBV29-1 and TRBJ1-2, is SAVISQKPSRDICQRGTSLTIQCQVDSQVTMMFWYRQQPGQSLTLIATANQGSEATYESGFVIDKFPISRPNLTFSTLTVSNMSPEDSSIYLCSVPPGQLNYGYTFGSGTRLTVV.

J is TRBJ2-1 and V is TRBV27, with 13 bases lining up with TRBD2. This CDR3 has 15 residues. Germline-derived CDR1 and CDR2 are MNHEY and SMNVEV (reference sequence). The J segment lost 5 bases and the V segment lost 5 bases, leaving 3 bases of the junction unmatched. The CDR3 is CASSLGLAGNNEQFF. DNA of the CDR3: TGTGCCAGCAGTCTGGGACTAGCGGGGAACAATGAGCAGTTCTTC.

This chain's CDR3 is CASSATGLGNQPQHF. DNA of the CDR3: TGTGCCAGCAGTGCTACAGGGTTGGGCAATCAGCCCCAGCATTTT. The V gene is TRBV9, the J gene TRBJ1-5; the D gene is possibly TRBD1 (6 bases). The germline V and J ends were trimmed by 5 bases and 2 bases, with 14 bases remaining between them. The CDR3 is made up of 15 amino acids. Germline values: CDR1 SGDLS, CDR2 YYNGEE.

The J gene is TRBJ1-5, the V gene TRBV2, with 7 bases matching TRBD1. The CDR3 loop spans 14 amino acids. The J segment lost 4 bases and the V segment lost 7 bases, leaving 7 bases of the junction unmatched. CDR1 and CDR2 from the germline V gene are SNHLY and FYNNEI. The CDR3 DNA sequence: TGTGCCAGCACCTCACAGGGGTGGAATCAGCCCCAGCATTTT. It specifies CASTSQGWNQPQHF.

This clone showed up just once. V and J are TRBV7-8 and TRBJ2-7; D not certain. Between the trimmed V and J ends, which lost 5 bases and 2 bases, there was a span of 19 bases. Germline V gene sequence: CDR1 SGHVS, CDR2 FQNEAQ. There are 16 residues in the CDR3. In DNA form, the CDR3 reads TGTGCCAGCAGCCGACCGATTGGAGCACCTACCTACGAGCAGTACTTC. Translation: CASSRPIGAPTYEQYF.

The chain is built from TRBV30 and TRBJ1-5, with D unresolved. Trimming pared 3 bases from V and 5 bases from J, leaving 11 bases between. CDR1 is GTSNPN and CDR2 is SVGIG in the germline V gene (reference sequence). The length of the CDR3 is 13 residues. CDR3 bases: TGTGCCTGGAGCCTCGAGGGTCATCAGCCCCAGCATTTT. It codes for CAWSLEGHQPQHF.

This clone is a singleton in its sample. The chain combines TRBV20-1 with TRBJ1-5; D uncertain. CDR1 and CDR2 (germline): DFQATT, SNEGSKA (reference sequence). CDR3 size: 13 residues. V was trimmed by 3 bases and J by 1 base, leaving 7 bases between them. CDR3 sequence (DNA): TGCAGTGCTAGTTCCGAGAGCAATCAGCCCCAGCATTTT. The encoded protein is CSASSESNQPQHF.

The chain combines TRBV5-1 with TRBJ1-4; 8 bases map to TRBD1. The CDR3 has 20 residues. Germline CDR1 and CDR2: SGHRS and YFSETQ. Trimming removed 0 bases from V and 7 bases from J; junction bases left unmatched: 20. For the CDR3, the DNA is TGCGCCAGCAGCTTGGGATCCTTGGGACAGGCCGTCCCATCTCGTGAAAAACTGTTTTTT. Translation gives CASSLGSLGQAVPSREKLFF.

The rearrangement joins TRBV5-1 to TRBJ2-7, with 11 bases matching TRBD2. J gave up 7 bases and V 3 bases, and 12 bases lay outside the gene matches. The germline gives CDR1 SGHRS, CDR2 YFSETQ. The CDR3 loop spans 16 amino acids. The CDR3 DNA reads as TGCGCCAGCAGCTCGATGATTAGCGGGGGGGGGCGGGAGCAGTACTTC. It encodes CASSSMISGGGREQYF.

The rearrangement uses TRBV16 and TRBJ2-7; 7 bases fit TRBD1. J gave up 3 bases and V 1 base, and 15 bases lay outside the gene matches. The CDR3 has 18 amino acids. The germline CDR1 and CDR2 sequences are KGHSY and FQNENV. The CDR3 loop reads CASSQLIPLDRVGYEQYF. CDR3 sequence (DNA): TGTGCCAGCAGCCAATTAATTCCTCTTGACAGGGTTGGCTACGAGCAGTACTTC.